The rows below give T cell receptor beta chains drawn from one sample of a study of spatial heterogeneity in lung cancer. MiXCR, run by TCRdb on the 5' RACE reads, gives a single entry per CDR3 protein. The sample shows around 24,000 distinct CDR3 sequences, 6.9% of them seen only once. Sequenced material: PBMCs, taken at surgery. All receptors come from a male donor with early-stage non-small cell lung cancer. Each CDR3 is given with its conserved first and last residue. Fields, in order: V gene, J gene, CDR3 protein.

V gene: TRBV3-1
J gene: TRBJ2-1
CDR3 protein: CASSQVWATGRYNEQFF

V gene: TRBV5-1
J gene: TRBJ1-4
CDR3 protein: CASSGGPNEKLFF

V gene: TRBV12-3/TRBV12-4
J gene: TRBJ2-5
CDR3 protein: CASSLRAAQETQYF

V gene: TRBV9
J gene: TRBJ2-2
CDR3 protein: CASSVIGGITGELFF

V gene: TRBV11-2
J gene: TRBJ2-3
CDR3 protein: CASSLGLAGGPVVTDTQYF

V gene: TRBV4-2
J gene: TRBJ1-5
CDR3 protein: CASSRQSNQPQHF

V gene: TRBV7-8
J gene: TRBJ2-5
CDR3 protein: CASSLGVAEETQYF

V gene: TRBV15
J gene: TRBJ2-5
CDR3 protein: CATSRSGGVETQYF

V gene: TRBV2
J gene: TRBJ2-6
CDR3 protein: CASSGGTGSPGTNVLTF

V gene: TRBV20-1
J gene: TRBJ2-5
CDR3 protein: CSASPTSGRARETQYF

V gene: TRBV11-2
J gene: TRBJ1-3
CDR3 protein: CASSLVNRITGNTIYF

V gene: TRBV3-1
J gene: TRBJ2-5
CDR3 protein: CASSQDLPPLEQETQYF

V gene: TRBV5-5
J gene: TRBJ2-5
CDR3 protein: CASGRQGNSETQYF

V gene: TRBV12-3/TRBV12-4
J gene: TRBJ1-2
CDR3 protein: CASSFPGGGRGYTF

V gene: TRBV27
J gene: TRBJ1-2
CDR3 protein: CASSSGQGWNYGYTF

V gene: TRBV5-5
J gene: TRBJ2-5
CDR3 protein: CASTPRRGLETQYF

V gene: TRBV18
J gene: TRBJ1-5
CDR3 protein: CASSPLADNQPQHF

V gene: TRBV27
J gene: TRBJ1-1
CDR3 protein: CASSLMRNTEAFF